The rows below give T cell receptor beta chains drawn from one sample of a study of vaccination and CD4 T cells after COVID-19. No antigens are known for them. Via MiXCR, TCRdb re-called the PCR reads, giving one row per CDR3 protein. The sample carries fewer than 20,000 distinct CDR3 sequences, around 60% recorded once. The source material was CD4+ T cells from blood, cultured in vitro. These TCRs come from a human donor who had recovered from COVID-19. The CDR3 runs from the conserved cysteine through the conserved F or W. The order of the fields is V gene, J gene, CDR3 length, CDR3 protein.

TRBV19,TRBJ1-2,13,CASTPGGAGDYTF
TRBV7-8,TRBJ2-1,14,CASSFRTSYNEQFF
TRBV7-8,TRBJ2-2,20,CASSRNRMRTSGRSTGELFF
TRBV9,TRBJ2-2,17,CASSGPGTGGSTGELFF
TRBV7-3,TRBJ1-6,13,CASSYRANSPLHF
TRBV30,TRBJ1-2,13,CAWSVKGVYGYTF
TRBV6-1,TRBJ2-7,15,CASSDYGTGLDEQYF
TRBV6-1,TRBJ1-1,15,CASRLWTVQGTEAFF
TRBV6-1,TRBJ1-2,15,CASSPGGGSNYGYTF
TRBV6-1,TRBJ1-1,17,CASRALSGTGIFTEAFF
TRBV6-2/TRBV6-3,TRBJ2-1,18,CASSYNTGTGLAYNEQFF
TRBV6-1,TRBJ2-3,17,CASTGASGSLSTDTQYF
TRBV11-2,TRBJ2-2,16,CASTRWREGVGGELFF
TRBV7-9,TRBJ1-1,15,CASSRDRARNTEAFF
TRBV4-1,TRBJ1-3,15,CASSQEGTLGNTIYF
TRBV7-9,TRBJ1-1,13,CASSLDISTEAFF
TRBV7-9,TRBJ2-1,17,CASSPPQAGIPYNEQFF
TRBV12-3/TRBV12-4,TRBJ2-2,16,CASTPSVVANTGELFF
TRBV5-1,TRBJ2-7,16,CASSLDTSPSSYEQYF
TRBV21-1,TRBJ1-3,15,CASSKEDRAEHTIYF
TRBV30,TRBJ2-7,14,CAWSGAVNLYEQYF
TRBV20-1,TRBJ1-1,14,CSARRNSAYTEAFF
TRBV18,TRBJ1-5,16,CASSPGVPVDKQPQHF
TRBV5-1,TRBJ2-1,13,CASSRPDDNEQFF
TRBV28,TRBJ2-7,12,CASGQFLYEQYF